What follows describes a single T cell receptor (beta chain). This sample is part of a study of control samples from healthy donors and cancer patients. TCRdb's table, derived via immunoSEQ multiplex PCR, lists solely in-frame clones and lacks some. The data hold over 85,000 clones, with roughly 91% observed a single time. The sequence came from a woman aged 45-60 years with colorectal cancer. Sequencing was carried out using PBMCs.

The CDR3: CASSPSQGSGNTIYF. For the CDR3, the DNA is TGTGCCAGCAGCCCGTCTCAGGGTTCTGGAAACACCATATATTTT. The V and J genes are TRBV13 and TRBJ1-3; possible D gene TRBD1, 5 bases. V lost 5 bases to trimming and J lost 1 base, with 12 bases between them. CDR3 length equals 15 residues. Germline V gene sequence: CDR1 PRHDT, CDR2 FYEKMQ (reference sequence).